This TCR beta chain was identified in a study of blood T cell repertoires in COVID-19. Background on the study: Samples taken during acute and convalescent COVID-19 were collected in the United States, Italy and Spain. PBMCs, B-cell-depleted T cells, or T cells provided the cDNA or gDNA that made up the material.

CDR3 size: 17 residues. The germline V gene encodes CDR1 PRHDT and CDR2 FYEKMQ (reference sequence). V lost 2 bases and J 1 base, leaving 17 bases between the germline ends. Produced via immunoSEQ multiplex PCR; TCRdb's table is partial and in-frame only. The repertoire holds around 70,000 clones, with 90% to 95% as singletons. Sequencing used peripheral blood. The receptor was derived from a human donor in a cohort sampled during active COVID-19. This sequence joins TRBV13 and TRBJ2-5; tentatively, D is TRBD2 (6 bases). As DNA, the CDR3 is TGTGCCAGCAGCTTACGTGGCGGGGCGGCCCTCCAAGAGACCCAGTACTTC. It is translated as CASSLRGGAALQETQYF. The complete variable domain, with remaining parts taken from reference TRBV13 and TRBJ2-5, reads AAGVIQSPRHLIKEKRETATLKCYPIPRHDTVYWYQQGPGQDPQFLISFYEKMQSDKGSIPDRFSAQQFSDYHSELNMSSLELGDSALYFCASSLRGGAALQETQYFGPGTRLLVL.